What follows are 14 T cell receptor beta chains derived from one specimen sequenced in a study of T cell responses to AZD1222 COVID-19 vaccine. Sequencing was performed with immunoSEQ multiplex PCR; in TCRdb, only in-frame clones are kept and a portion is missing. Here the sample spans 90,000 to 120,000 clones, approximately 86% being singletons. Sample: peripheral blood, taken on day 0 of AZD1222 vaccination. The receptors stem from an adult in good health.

CDR3 coding DNA: TGCGCCAGCAGCCCAATGGAACTAGGAGACACCAACCAAGAGACCCAGTACTTC. Translation gives CASSPMELGDTNQETQYF. The chain is built from TRBV23-1 and TRBJ2-5, with D possibly TRBD2 on 5 matching bases. TRBV23-1 is labeled an ORF, and its function is uncertain. This CDR3 contains 18 residues. Between the trimmed V and J ends, which lost 6 bases and 0 bases, there was a span of 23 bases.

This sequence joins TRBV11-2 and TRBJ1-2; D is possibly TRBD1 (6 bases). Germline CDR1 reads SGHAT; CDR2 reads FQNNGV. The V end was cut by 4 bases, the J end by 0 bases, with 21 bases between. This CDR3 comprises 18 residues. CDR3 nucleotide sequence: TGTGCCAGCAGCTCGCTATGGATCGGACAGAAGGCTAACTATGGCTACACCTTC. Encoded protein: CASSSLWIGQKANYGYTF.

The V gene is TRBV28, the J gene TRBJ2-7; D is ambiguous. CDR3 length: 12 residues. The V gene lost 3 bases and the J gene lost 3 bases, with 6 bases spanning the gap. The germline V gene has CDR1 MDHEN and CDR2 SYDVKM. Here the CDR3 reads CASSFEDYEQYF. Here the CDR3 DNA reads TGTGCCAGCAGTTTCGAGGACTACGAGCAGTACTTC.

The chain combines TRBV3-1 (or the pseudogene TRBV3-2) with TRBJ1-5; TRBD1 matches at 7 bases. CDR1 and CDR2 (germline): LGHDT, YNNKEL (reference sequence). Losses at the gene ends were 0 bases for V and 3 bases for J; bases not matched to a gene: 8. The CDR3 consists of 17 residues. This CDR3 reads CASSQDGAGGFNQPQHF. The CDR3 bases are TGTGCCAGCAGCCAAGATGGGGCAGGGGGTTTCAATCAGCCCCAGCATTTT.

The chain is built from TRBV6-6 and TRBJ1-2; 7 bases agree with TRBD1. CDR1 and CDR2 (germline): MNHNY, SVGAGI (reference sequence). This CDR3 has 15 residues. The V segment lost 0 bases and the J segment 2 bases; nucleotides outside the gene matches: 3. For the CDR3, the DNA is TGTGCCAGCAGTTACTCCGACAGGGTCAACTATGGCTACACCTTC. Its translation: CASSYSDRVNYGYTF.

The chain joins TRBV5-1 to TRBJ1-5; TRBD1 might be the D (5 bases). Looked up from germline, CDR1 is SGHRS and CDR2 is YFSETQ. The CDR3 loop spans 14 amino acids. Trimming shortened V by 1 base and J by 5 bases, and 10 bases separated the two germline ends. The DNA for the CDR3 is TGCGCCAGCAGCTTGATTGGGGGGGATCAGCCCCAGCATTTT. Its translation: CASSLIGGDQPQHF.

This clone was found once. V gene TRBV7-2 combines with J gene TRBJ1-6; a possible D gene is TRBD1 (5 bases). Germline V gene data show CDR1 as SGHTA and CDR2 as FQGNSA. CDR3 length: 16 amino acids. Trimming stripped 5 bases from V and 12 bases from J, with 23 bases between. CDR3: CASSLTTAWAQLPLHF. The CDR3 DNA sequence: TGTGCCAGCAGCCTAACGACAGCTTGGGCCCAATTACCCCTCCACTTT.

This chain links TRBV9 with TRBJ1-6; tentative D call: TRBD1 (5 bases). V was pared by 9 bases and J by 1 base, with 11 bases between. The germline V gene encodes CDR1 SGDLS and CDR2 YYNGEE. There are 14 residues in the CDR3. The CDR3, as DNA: TGTGCCACCGCGGGGGGATCCTATAATTCACCCCTCCACTTT. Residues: CATAGGSYNSPLHF.

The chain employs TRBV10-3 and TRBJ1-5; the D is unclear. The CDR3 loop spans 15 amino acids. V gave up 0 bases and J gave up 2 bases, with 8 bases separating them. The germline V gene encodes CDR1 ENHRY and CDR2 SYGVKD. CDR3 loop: CAISESTQGNQPQHF. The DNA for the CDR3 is TGTGCCATCAGTGAGTCGACGCAGGGCAATCAGCCCCAGCATTTT.

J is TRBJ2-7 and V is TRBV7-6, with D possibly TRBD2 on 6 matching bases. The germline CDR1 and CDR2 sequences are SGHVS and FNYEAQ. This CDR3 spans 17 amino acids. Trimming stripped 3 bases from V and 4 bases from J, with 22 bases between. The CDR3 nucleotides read TGTGCCAGCAGCTTGCCAGCGGGCGGGGAACCCTCGTACGAGCAGTACTTC. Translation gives CASSLPAGGEPSYEQYF.

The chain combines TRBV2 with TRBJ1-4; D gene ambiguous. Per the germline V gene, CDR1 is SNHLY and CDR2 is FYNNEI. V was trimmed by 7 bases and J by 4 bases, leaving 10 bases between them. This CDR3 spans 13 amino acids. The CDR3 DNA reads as TGTGCCAGCACTGGGGATTATAATGAAAAACTGTTTTTT. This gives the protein CASTGDYNEKLFF.

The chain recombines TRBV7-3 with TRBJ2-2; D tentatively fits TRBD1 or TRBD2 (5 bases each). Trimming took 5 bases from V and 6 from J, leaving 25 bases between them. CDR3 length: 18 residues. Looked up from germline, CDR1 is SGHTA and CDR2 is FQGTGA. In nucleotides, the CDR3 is TGTGCCAGCAGCCCAAGGGGCCTGGGAGAAAGTTGGGCCGGGGAGCTGTTTTTT. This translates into CASSPRGLGESWAGELFF.

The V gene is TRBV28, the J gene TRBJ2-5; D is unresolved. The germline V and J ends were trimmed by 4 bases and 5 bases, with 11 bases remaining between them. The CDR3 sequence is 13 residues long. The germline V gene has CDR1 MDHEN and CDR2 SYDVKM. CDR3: CASSSPPGETQYF. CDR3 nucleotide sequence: TGTGCCAGCAGTTCCCCCCCGGGTGAGACCCAGTACTTC.

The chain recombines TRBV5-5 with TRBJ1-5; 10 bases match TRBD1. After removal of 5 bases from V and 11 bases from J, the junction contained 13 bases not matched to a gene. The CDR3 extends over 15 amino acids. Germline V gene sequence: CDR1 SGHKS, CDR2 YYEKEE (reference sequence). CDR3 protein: CASSPDRGLPQAQHF. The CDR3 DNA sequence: TGTGCCAGCAGTCCCGACAGGGGGCTTCCCCAGGCCCAGCATTTT.